The 13 T cell receptor beta chains reported below all come from one sample, sequenced in a study of blood T cell repertoires in COVID-19. Sequenced by immunoSEQ multiplex PCR; TCRdb stores in-frame clones only, minus some. Here the sample spans around 220,000 clones, 80% to 90% being singletons. Sequencing used PBMCs or T cells enriched from blood (not recorded which). The receptor source for this set is a woman aged 45 to 65 with acute COVID-19.

V usage is TRBV5-1 and J usage is TRBJ1-2, with D unresolved. This CDR3 has 14 residues. V lost 2 bases to trimming and J lost 8 bases, with 16 bases between them. The germline V gene has CDR1 SGHRS and CDR2 YFSETQ. As DNA, the CDR3 is TGCGCCAGCAGCTTAAGTAGAGAGCTAAACGGCTACACCTTC. This encodes CASSLSRELNGYTF. Full variable domain (missing parts from reference TRBV5-1 and TRBJ1-2): KAGVTQTPRYLIKTRGQQVTLSCSPISGHRSVSWYQQTPGQGLQFLFEYFSETQRNKGNFPGRFSGRQFSNSRSEMNVSTLELGDSALYLCASSLSRELNGYTFGSGTRLTVV.

The V gene is TRBV28, the J gene TRBJ2-1; the match to TRBD1 covers 7 bases. V was pared by 3 bases and J by 2 bases, with 4 bases of the junction left unmatched. CDR3 length: 15 amino acids. Germline CDR1 is MDHEN and CDR2 is SYDVKM. The CDR3 bases are TGTGCCAGCAGTTTGAGAGGGGGCACCTACAATGAGCAGTTCTTC. Translation gives CASSLRGGTYNEQFF. Drawing the rest from reference TRBV28 and TRBJ2-1, the complete variable domain is DVKVTQSSRYLVKRTGEKVFLECVQDMDHENMFWYRQDPGLGLRLIYFSYDVKMKEKGDIPEGYSVSREKKERFSLILESASTNQTSMYLCASSLRGGTYNEQFFGPGTRLTVL.

This clone appeared a single time. The genes are TRBV7-9 and TRBJ1-4; D call uncertain. Trimming pared 6 bases from V and 4 bases from J, leaving 12 bases between. The CDR3 is 14 residues long. Germline CDR1 is SEHNR and CDR2 is FQNEAQ (reference sequence). The CDR3 DNA reads as TGTGCCAGCAGGCCCAATCGCGGTAATGAAAAACTGTTTTTT. As protein: CASRPNRGNEKLFF.

The genes are TRBV7-3 and TRBJ2-1; D remains ambiguous. The CDR3 is made up of 15 amino acids. Germline V gene data show CDR1 as SGHTA and CDR2 as FQGTGA. Between the trimmed V and J ends, which lost 5 bases and 3 bases, there was a span of 14 bases. This chain's CDR3 is CASSLGELHYNEQFF. The DNA for the CDR3 is TGTGCCAGCAGCCTCGGAGAGCTCCACTACAATGAGCAGTTCTTC. The variable domain in full, with the rest retrieved from reference TRBV7-3 and TRBJ2-1, is GAGVSQTPSNKVTEKGKYVELRCDPISGHTALYWYRQSLGQGPEFLIYFQGTGAADDSGLPNDRFFAVRPEGSVSTLKIQRTERGDSAVYLCASSLGELHYNEQFFGPGTRLTVL.

The V call is TRBV15, the J call TRBJ2-3; 13 bases are shared with TRBD2. CDR1 is LNHNV and CDR2 is YYDKDF in the germline V gene (reference sequence). The CDR3 extends over 15 amino acids. J was trimmed by 3 bases and V by 5 bases; bases with no gene match: 2. The CDR3 protein is CATSLLAGGTDTQYF. CDR3 nucleotide sequence: TGTGCCACCAGCCTACTAGCGGGAGGGACAGATACGCAGTATTTT.

The chain is built from TRBV9 and TRBJ1-2; D is ambiguous. CDR3 length equals 14 residues. Between the trimmed V and J ends, which lost 0 bases and 6 bases, there was a span of 12 bases. Germline-derived CDR1 and CDR2 are SGDLS and YYNGEE. Written as DNA, the CDR3 is TGTGCCAGCAGCGTAGGTGGGTTTCGGGATGGCTACACCTTC. Translated: CASSVGGFRDGYTF.

V gene TRBV12-3 or TRBV12-4 combines with J gene TRBJ2-1, with unresolved D. Trimming pared 8 bases from V and 0 bases from J, leaving 8 bases between. This CDR3 comprises 13 residues. The DNA for the CDR3 is TGTGCCAGCGGCTTCGTCTCCTACAATGAGCAGTTCTTC. It codes for CASGFVSYNEQFF.

This chain joins TRBV12-3 or TRBV12-4 and TRBJ2-1, with D perhaps TRBD1 (5 bases). V shed 7 bases and J shed 14 bases, with 18 bases lying between them. The length of the CDR3 is 12 residues. This CDR3 is CASTEGAHGEFF. DNA for the CDR3: TGTGCCAGCACCGAAGGGGCGCATGGGGAGTTCTTC.

This clone was observed once. This chain joins TRBV6-2 or TRBV6-3 and TRBJ2-7; 10 bases match TRBD2. Germline CDR1 MNHEY, CDR2 SVGEGT. The CDR3 is 16 amino acids. With V trimmed by 4 bases and J by 3 bases, 9 bases remained unmatched. The CDR3 spells CASSFSASGRLYEQYF. The CDR3 region has the DNA TGTGCCAGCAGTTTCAGCGCTAGCGGGAGACTCTACGAGCAGTACTTC.

The chain carries TRBV7-2 and TRBJ2-2; 10 bases are a match to TRBD2. Germline V CDR1 and CDR2: SGHTA, FQGNSA. Trimming at V came to 5 bases and at J to 6 bases, leaving 15 bases not matched to a gene. The CDR3 is 18 residues long. The CDR3 nucleotides are TGTACCAGCAGCCGACTGTCTAGCGGGAGTGGGTTGGCCGGGGAGCTGTTTTTT. It codes for CTSSRLSSGSGLAGELFF.

V gene TRBV27 combines with J gene TRBJ1-5; D may be TRBD1 (5 bases). The CDR3 totals 14 residues. Germline V CDR1 and CDR2: MNHEY, SMNVEV (reference sequence). V gave up 3 bases and J gave up 7 bases, with 13 bases separating them. The CDR3 loop reads CASSFSGEGQPQHF. The CDR3, as DNA: TGTGCCAGCAGTTTCTCGGGGGAGGGGCAGCCCCAGCATTTT.

This clone was detected a few times. The chain is built from TRBV18 and TRBJ2-2, with a tentative D call TRBD2 (6 bases). The CDR3 consists of 17 residues. Between the trimmed V and J ends, which lost 3 bases and 7 bases, there was a span of 21 bases. Germline-derived CDR1 and CDR2 are KGHSH and LQKENI. CDR3 bases: TGTGCCAGCTCACCGGGAAGCGGGCCCCCCGATAACGGGGAGCTGTTTTTT. Encoded protein: CASSPGSGPPDNGELFF.

In regard to this clone: Different DNA sequences within this sample yield the same CDR3. The chain joins TRBV5-1 to TRBJ2-1, with D possibly being TRBD2 (5 bases). The CDR3 totals 12 residues. Germline V gene data show CDR1 as SGHRS and CDR2 as YFSETQ. Trimming removed 1 base from V and 7 bases from J, with 6 bases in between. The CDR3 coding sequence is TGCGCCAGCAGCTTGTCGGGAAATGAGCAGTTCTTC. Its translation is CASSLSGNEQFF.